The clone carrying this T cell receptor beta chain was counted at least ten times. The antigen remains undetermined. TCR alpha and beta CDR3 regions were amplified from RNA using iRepertoire nested multiplex PCR. Tissue mRNA or PBMC total RNA, roughly 100-400 ng, went into one-step reverse transcription and amplification. MiXCR, run by TCRdb on the multiplex PCR reads, gives a single entry per CDR3 protein. The table lists about 130,000 distinct CDR3 sequences, roughly 24% of them singletons. The CDR3 is made up of 15 amino acids. V was clipped by 4 bases and J by 12 bases; unmatched bases: 9. CDR1 is SGHDN and CDR2 is FVKESK in the germline V gene. The record originates from a study of glioma-infiltrating T cells. Findings of the study overall: Very few CDR3 sequences were shared between tissue and blood. Non-neoplastic patients had below-expected tissue-blood divergence, while all gliomas exceeded expectation.

The specimen sequenced was glioma tissue, nonneoplastic brain tissue, or PBMCs (not recorded which). V and J are TRBV14 and TRBJ2-1; 13 bases fit TRBD2. The TCR comes from a human donor with low-grade glioma or glioblastoma, undergoing nonglioma brain surgery, or in good health (not recorded which). The CDR3 sequence: CASSPRLAGGYGQFF. Here the CDR3 DNA reads TGTGCCAGCAGCCCTAGACTAGCGGGAGGCTATGGGCAGTTCTTC.